The 20 T cell receptor beta chains below come from one sample, sequenced in a study of shared clonotypes between healthy human individuals. Produced via immunoSEQ multiplex PCR; TCRdb's table is partial and in-frame only. Seen here are 780,000 or so clones, 55% to 80% observed once, and the top ten hold under 2%. Material for sequencing was memory CD4+ T cells sorted from blood. As to subset: CD45RA-negative fraction. These receptors all stem from a woman aged 25 to 45 in good health.

The chain employs TRBV11-1 and TRBJ2-5; perhaps TRBD1 as D (5 bases). Germline CDR1 reads SGHAT; CDR2 reads FQDESV (reference sequence). V lost 5 bases and J lost 1, with 11 bases in between. This CDR3 contains 14 residues. The CDR3 reads CASSPQGLQETQYF. The CDR3 coding sequence is TGTGCCAGCAGCCCTCAGGGTCTCCAAGAGACCCAGTACTTC.

The chain joins TRBV13 to TRBJ2-7; tentatively, D is TRBD2 (5 bases). From germline, CDR1 is PRHDT and CDR2 FYEKMQ (reference sequence). CDR3 size: 11 residues. The germline V and J ends were trimmed by 5 bases and 6 bases, with 8 bases remaining between them. In DNA form, the CDR3 reads TGTGCCAGCAGCGCCCGGGGCGAGCAGTACTTC. This encodes CASSARGEQYF.

The rearrangement joins TRBV4-2 to TRBJ2-2, with D perhaps TRBD2 (5 bases). The germline CDR1 and CDR2 sequences are LGHNA and YNFKEQ. The V and J ends lost 2 bases and 4 bases respectively, with 17 bases between them. This CDR3 is 17 amino acids long. The CDR3 spells CASSQSRQLGGTGELFF. The CDR3 DNA follows: TGTGCCAGCAGCCAATCACGCCAACTAGGAGGCACCGGGGAGCTGTTTTTT.

The chain recombines TRBV11-2 with TRBJ2-7; 8 bases are shared with TRBD2. Germline assignment: CDR1 SGHAT and CDR2 FQNNGV. The CDR3 has 14 residues. Losses at the gene ends were 3 bases for V and 3 bases for J; bases not matched to a gene: 4. CDR3 protein: CASSFPTSGYEQYF. CDR3 nucleotides: TGTGCCAGCAGCTTCCCTACTAGCGGCTACGAGCAGTACTTC.

The chain employs TRBV5-1 and TRBJ1-2; TRBD1 might be the D (6 bases). CDR3 length: 14 amino acids. The germline CDR1 and CDR2 sequences are SGHRS and YFSETQ. V lost 3 bases to trimming and J lost 4 bases, with 13 bases between them. The CDR3 nucleotides read TGCGCCAGCAGCTGGGAGGGACAATTCTATGGCTACACCTTC. This encodes CASSWEGQFYGYTF.

The chain recombines TRBV18 with TRBJ2-7, with TRBD2 matching 7 bases. Germline assignment: CDR1 KGHSH and CDR2 LQKENI. V lost 4 bases and J lost 5; bases outside the gene matches: 8. The CDR3 covers 14 residues. The CDR3 region is CASSRAGALDEQYF. CDR3 in DNA: TGTGCCAGCTCACGGGCGGGAGCTCTTGACGAGCAGTACTTC.

The chain employs TRBV28 and TRBJ2-7; D not certain. CDR1 MDHEN and CDR2 SYDVKM come from the germline V gene. Trimming removed 6 bases from V and 2 bases from J, with 8 bases in between. This CDR3 has 12 residues. The CDR3 DNA sequence: TGTGCCAGCAGCGACGGCCCCTACGAGCAGTACTTC. It translates to CASSDGPYEQYF. The full variable domain, rest sourced from reference TRBV28 and TRBJ2-7, is DVKVTQSSRYLVKRTGEKVFLECVQDMDHENMFWYRQDPGLGLRLIYFSYDVKMKEKGDIPEGYSVSREKKERFSLILESASTNQTSMYLCASSDGPYEQYFGPGTRLTVT.

This clone was observed a few times. Other DNA variants within this sample encode the same CDR3. The chain carries TRBV4-1 and TRBJ2-4; the D is unclear. The CDR3 has 15 residues. Germline assignment: CDR1 MGHRA and CDR2 YSYEKL. Trimming took off 1 base at V and 0 bases at J, with 7 bases between the two ends. The CDR3 nucleotides are TGCGCCAGCAGCCAAGGGGGATTAGCCAAAAACATTCAGTACTTC. This translates into CASSQGGLAKNIQYF.

The CDR3 loop is CASSDQGLADRYEQYF. CDR3 in DNA: TGCGCCAGCAGTGATCAGGGACTAGCGGACCGCTACGAGCAGTACTTC. This rearrangement joins TRBV10-2 to TRBJ2-7; 11 nucleotides match TRBD2. Germline loops: CDR1 WSHSY, CDR2 SAAADI. There are 16 residues in the CDR3. Trimming removed 3 bases from V and 3 bases from J; junction bases left unmatched: 7.

This chain uses TRBV19 with TRBJ2-4; 9 nucleotides align to TRBD2. The junction had 8 bases not matched to a gene; V was cut back by 2 bases and J by 6 bases. The germline V gene has CDR1 LNHDA and CDR2 SQIVND (reference sequence). The CDR3 extends over 16 amino acids. This chain's CDR3 is CASSILPAGGGNIQYF. The CDR3 region has the DNA TGTGCCAGTAGTATACTTCCAGCGGGAGGAGGAAACATTCAGTACTTC.

A word on this clone: At the DNA level, this CDR3 is encoded by other sequences in the same sample as well. The V and J genes are TRBV5-1 and TRBJ2-1; TRBD2 matches at 7 bases. V was pared by 2 bases and J by 5 bases, with 4 bases of the junction left unmatched. The germline V gene encodes CDR1 SGHRS and CDR2 YFSETQ. The CDR3 has 14 residues. The CDR3 nucleotides read TGCGCCAGCAGCTTAGCGGGATCAAACAATGAGCAGTTCTTC. Protein: CASSLAGSNNEQFF.

The chain recombines TRBV2 with TRBJ2-3; possible D gene TRBD2, 5 bases. Per the germline V gene, CDR1 is SNHLY and CDR2 is FYNNEI. The length of the CDR3 is 15 residues. With 5 bases removed from V and 2 bases from J, the gap between germline ends came to 14 bases. CDR3 loop: CASSLTRSPTDTQYF. CDR3 DNA: TGTGCCAGCAGTTTAACTAGATCCCCCACAGATACGCAGTATTTT.

This chain connects TRBV9 to TRBJ2-1; D is uncertain. The germline gives CDR1 SGDLS, CDR2 YYNGEE. The CDR3 is 15 amino acids. V was pared by 1 base and J by 2 bases, with 10 bases between. CDR3 residues: CASSVREGTYNEQFF. CDR3 DNA: TGTGCCAGCAGCGTAAGGGAAGGGACCTACAATGAGCAGTTCTTC.

This sequence joins TRBV7-6 and TRBJ1-1; tentatively, D is TRBD1 (5 bases). V lost 1 base to trimming and J lost 2 bases, with 14 bases between them. The CDR3 extends over 16 amino acids. Germline CDR1 and CDR2: SGHVS and FNYEAQ. CDR3 DNA sequence: TGTGCCAGCAGCTTAGTTCCAGGAGGGGTTAACACTGAAGCTTTCTTT. It specifies CASSLVPGGVNTEAFF. Full variable domain (remainder filled in from reference TRBV7-6 and TRBJ1-1): GAGVSQSPRYKVTKRGQDVALRCDPISGHVSLYWYRQALGQGPEFLTYFNYEAQQDKSGLPNDRFSAERPEGSISTLTIQRTEQRDSAMYRCASSLVPGGVNTEAFFGQGTRLTVV.

This chain uses TRBV7-6 with TRBJ2-5; 13 bases are shared with TRBD2. The CDR3 is 15 residues long. Germline values: CDR1 SGHVS, CDR2 FNYEAQ. J lost 6 bases, V lost 5 bases, and 6 bases had no gene match. The CDR3 here is CASSNGLAGEKTQYF. The CDR3 coding sequence is TGTGCCAGCAGCAACGGACTAGCGGGAGAAAAGACCCAGTACTTC.

A note on this clone: The same CDR3 is also encoded by other DNA sequences in this sample. The gene calls are TRBV28 and TRBJ1-2, with TRBD1 matching 7 bases. There are 12 residues in the CDR3. The germline gives CDR1 MDHEN, CDR2 SYDVKM. Germline trimming cut 5 bases from V and 3 bases from J; bases unmatched to any gene: 0. CDR3 DNA: TGTGCCAGCAGTCAGGGGGACTATGGCTACACCTTC. Its protein is CASSQGDYGYTF.

This clone was seen only a few times. This chain joins TRBV18 and TRBJ2-1; 12 bases align to TRBD2. The CDR3 runs to 17 residues. From germline, CDR1 is KGHSH and CDR2 LQKENI. The V segment lost 2 bases and the J segment 4 bases; nucleotides outside the gene matches: 6. The CDR3 protein is CASSPTILAGGYNEQFF. The DNA of the CDR3 is TGTGCCAGCTCACCAACGATACTAGCGGGAGGATACAATGAGCAGTTCTTC. Filled out from reference TRBV18 and TRBJ2-1, the complete variable domain reads NAGVMQNPRHLVRRRGQEARLRCSPMKGHSHVYWYRQLPEEGLKFMVYLQKENIIDESGMPKERFSAEFPKEGPSILRIQQVVRGDSAAYFCASSPTILAGGYNEQFFGPGTRLTVL.

The count of this clone is one. This chain uses TRBV18 with TRBJ1-2; D is uncertain. This CDR3 is built from 15 residues. V lost 2 bases, J lost 8 bases, and 18 bases lay in between. The germline V gene has CDR1 KGHSH and CDR2 LQKENI. The chain's CDR3 is CASSPDVAPVGGYTF. As DNA, the CDR3 is TGTGCCAGCTCACCAGACGTGGCGCCTGTGGGCGGCTACACCTTC.

Turning to this clone: Other nucleotide sequences in the sample specify the same CDR3. This chain connects TRBV18 to TRBJ2-1, with D hard to call. Trimming pared 3 bases from V and 6 bases from J, leaving 9 bases between. CDR3 length equals 13 residues. Germline V CDR1 and CDR2: KGHSH, LQKENI. The CDR3 is CASSPLSTNEQFF. The DNA for the CDR3 is TGTGCCAGCTCACCGCTTAGTACCAATGAGCAGTTCTTC. The full variable domain, rest sourced from reference TRBV18 and TRBJ2-1, is NAGVMQNPRHLVRRRGQEARLRCSPMKGHSHVYWYRQLPEEGLKFMVYLQKENIIDESGMPKERFSAEFPKEGPSILRIQQVVRGDSAAYFCASSPLSTNEQFFGPGTRLTVL.

V gene TRBV5-4 combines with J gene TRBJ1-2; 8 nucleotides match TRBD1. The J segment lost 5 bases and the V segment lost 4 bases, leaving 4 bases of the junction unmatched. The CDR3 consists of 13 residues. Germline V gene data show CDR1 as SGHNT and CDR2 as YYREEE (reference sequence). DNA of the CDR3: TGTGCCAGCAGCGCCGGGACAGGTTATGGCTACACCTTC. It specifies CASSAGTGYGYTF.